The rows below give T cell receptor beta chains drawn from one sample of a study of spatial heterogeneity in lung cancer. TCRdb passed the 5' RACE reads through MiXCR, listing each CDR3 protein once. In the table there are about 2,700 distinct CDR3 sequences, roughly 18% of which are singletons. This specimen consisted of lung tumor tissue, obtained at surgery. The receptors derive from a male donor with early-stage non-small cell lung cancer. The CDR3 runs from the conserved cysteine through the conserved F or W. Each record gives: D gene, clone size, J gene, V gene, CDR3 protein, CDR3 DNA. D genes are given only for firm matches. Size tells how often a clone was seen (once, few, many) or the class of an expanded clone, and some rows leave it out.

>.|.|TRBJ2-2|TRBV29-1
CSVEPSEAGPNTGELFF
TGCAGCGTTGAACCGAGCGAGGCAGGACCTAACACCGGGGAGCTGTTTTTT
>.|medium-sized|TRBJ2-5|TRBV29-1
CSVTGDGYQETQYF
TGCAGCGTTACAGGTGATGGGTACCAAGAGACCCAGTACTTC
>.|.|TRBJ1-1|TRBV19
CASSISRVVAFF
TGTGCCAGTAGTATTTCCAGGGTGGTCGCTTTCTTT
>.|large|TRBJ2-2|TRBV4-3
CASSQEGAGALTGELFF
TGCGCCAGCAGCCAAGAGGGGGCGGGCGCTTTGACCGGGGAGCTGTTTTTT
>.|medium-sized|TRBJ1-3|TRBV12-5
CASGLGTLGSGNTIYF
TGTGCTAGTGGTTTGGGTACCCTTGGCTCTGGAAACACCATATATTTT
>TRBD2|.|TRBJ2-2|TRBV5-1
CASSLKLAGITGELFF
TGCGCCAGCAGCTTGAAACTAGCGGGAATCACCGGGGAGCTGTTTTTT
>.|few|TRBJ2-7|TRBV7-9
CASSLAERYEQYF
TGTGCCAGCAGCTTAGCTGAGCGTTACGAGCAGTACTTC
>.|few|TRBJ2-5|TRBV6-5
CASSWRATGETQYF
TGTGCCAGCAGTTGGCGGGCTACCGGAGAGACCCAGTACTTC
>.|medium-sized|TRBJ2-1|TRBV20-1
CSASLTPSEEQFF
TGCAGTGCTAGTTTGACACCGTCGGAGGAGCAGTTCTTC
>TRBD2|medium-sized|TRBJ2-7|TRBV20-1
CSARGGYSYEQYF
TGCAGTGCTAGGGGGGGGTACTCCTACGAGCAGTACTTC
>TRBD1|few|TRBJ2-5|TRBV2
CASRPTGMWSETQYF
TGTGCCAGCAGACCGACAGGGATGTGGTCAGAGACCCAGTACTTC
>TRBD2|medium-sized|TRBJ2-1|TRBV13
CASSSPPGLAIYNEQFF
TGTGCCAGCAGCTCCCCCCCGGGACTAGCGATTTACAATGAGCAGTTCTTC
>TRBD2|.|TRBJ2-7|TRBV7-2
CASSLSGGIEQYF
TGTGCCAGCAGCTTGAGCGGGGGTATCGAGCAGTACTTC
>TRBD2|many|TRBJ2-5|TRBV6-2/TRBV6-3
CASSYLGGRRETQYF
TGTGCCAGCAGTTACTTAGGCGGGAGAAGAGAGACCCAGTACTTC
>.|large|TRBJ2-7|TRBV5-1
CASMPDLSYEQYF
TGCGCCAGCATGCCGGACCTCTCCTACGAGCAGTACTTC
>TRBD1|many|TRBJ2-7|TRBV7-3
CASSRTGTAYEQYF
TGTGCCAGCAGCCGCACGGGGACAGCCTACGAGCAGTACTTC
>TRBD1|.|TRBJ2-5|TRBV10-3
CAISETPGQGYQETQYF
TGTGCCATCAGTGAGACCCCGGGACAGGGATACCAAGAGACCCAGTACTTC
>.|.|TRBJ2-7|TRBV7-2
CASSPFREVEYEQYF
TGTGCCAGCAGCCCATTCAGGGAAGTGGAATACGAGCAGTACTTC
>.|.|TRBJ2-3|TRBV6-5
CASSYVAWRYTQYF
TGTGCCAGCAGTTACGTTGCTTGGAGATACACGCAGTATTTT
>.|large|TRBJ1-2|TRBV6-5
CASSSGPTSNYGYTF
TGTGCCAGCAGTTCCGGGCCGACCTCTAACTATGGCTACACCTTC